Listed below are T cell receptor beta chains from one sample, sequenced in a study of blood T cell repertoires in COVID-19. Here immunoSEQ multiplex PCR was the method, and the copy in TCRdb shows in-frame clones only, minus some. The sample shows around 250,000 clones, roughly 80% of them seen only once. The material sequenced was PBMCs or T cells enriched from blood (not recorded which). The receptor source for this set is a man aged 50 or older who had recovered from COVID-19. Both conserved end residues are part of each CDR3. D genes are given only for firm matches. Size is stated for part of the rows, as once, few or many counts, or as a class when the clone is expanded.

clone_size,j_call,d_call,v_call,cdr3_aa,cdr3_nt
-,TRBJ1-2,-,TRBV7-8,CASSLARQGYGYTF,TGTGCCAGCAGCTTAGCGCGGCAGGGGTATGGCTACACCTTC
-,TRBJ1-1,TRBD1,TRBV29-1,CSCRQGAATEAFF,TGCAGCTGCCGACAGGGGGCGGCAACTGAAGCTTTCTTT
-,TRBJ2-7,-,TRBV24-1,CATSDLSGSEQYF,TGTGCCACCAGTGATTTGTCAGGCTCCGAGCAGTACTTC
-,TRBJ1-1,-,TRBV10-3,CAISRGTEAFF,TGTGCCATCAGCCGGGGAACTGAAGCTTTCTTT
-,TRBJ2-1,TRBD2,TRBV7-3,CASSLTSPGLAGVVKNEQFF,TGTGCCAGCAGCTTAACCAGTCCGGGACTAGCGGGAGTGGTAAAAAATGAGCAGTTCTTC
-,TRBJ2-1,TRBD2,TRBV7-3,CASSSPGLAGAGEQFF,TGTGCCAGCAGCTCCCCGGGACTAGCGGGGGCCGGGGAGCAGTTCTTC
-,TRBJ1-2,-,TRBV5-6,CASRTTGPNYGYTF,TGTGCCAGCAGAACGACAGGCCCTAACTATGGCTACACCTTC
-,TRBJ2-7,-,TRBV21-1,CASSGRTGGHEQYF,TGTGCCAGCAGCGGCCGGACAGGGGGTCACGAGCAGTACTTC
-,TRBJ2-7,-,TRBV2,CARGISATGEQYF,TGTGCCAGGGGGATTAGCGCCACGGGGGAGCAGTACTTC
-,TRBJ1-3,-,TRBV6-5,CASSRDIPGNTIYF,TGTGCCAGCAGTAGGGACATACCTGGAAACACCATATATTTT
few,TRBJ1-2,-,TRBV9,CASSVGMSVYGYTF,TGTGCCAGCAGCGTAGGAATGAGTGTCTATGGCTACACCTTC
once,TRBJ2-7,-,TRBV20-1,CSASSRGLHEQYF,TGCAGTGCTAGTTCAAGGGGGTTGCACGAGCAGTACTTC
-,TRBJ2-7,TRBD2,TRBV12-3/TRBV12-4,CAILLAGVSEQYF,TGTGCCATCTTACTAGCGGGAGTCTCCGAGCAGTACTTC
-,TRBJ1-2,-,TRBV6-5,CASRDLGYNYGYTF,TGTGCCAGCAGGGACTTGGGGTACAACTATGGCTACACCTTC
-,TRBJ2-1,-,TRBV7-3,CASSSQDRLGNEQFF,TGTGCCAGCAGCTCCCAAGACAGGTTGGGGAATGAGCAGTTCTTC
once,TRBJ1-1,-,TRBV4-3,CASSQAGRVLNTEAFF,TGCGCCAGCAGCCAAGCCGGGCGGGTATTAAACACTGAAGCTTTCTTT
once,TRBJ1-2,TRBD1,TRBV27,CASSRDRTVYGYTF,TGTGCCAGCAGCCGGGACAGGACAGTCTATGGCTACACCTTC
-,TRBJ2-7,-,TRBV11-2,CASSLGTPPYEQYF,TGTGCCAGCAGCTTAGGCACACCCCCCTACGAGCAGTACTTC
-,TRBJ1-4,-,TRBV19,CASTPVRGEKLFF,TGTGCCAGTACCCCAGTTCGGGGAGAAAAACTGTTTTTT
-,TRBJ1-2,TRBD1,TRBV28,CASSRPPGGRGYTF,TGTGCCAGCAGTAGGCCTCCAGGGGGCCGGGGCTACACCTTC
-,TRBJ2-7,TRBD2,TRBV6-5,CASRKSGGNAEQYF,TGTGCCAGCAGGAAAAGCGGGGGGAATGCCGAGCAGTACTTC
-,TRBJ2-7,TRBD2,TRBV5-5,CASSLLAGTYEQYF,TGTGCCAGCAGCTTGTTAGCGGGGACCTACGAGCAGTACTTC